Below, one TCR beta chain is given with its context. The antigen is unknown. The sample has other DNA sequences that encode this CDR3 too. Purity (above 95%) was reached by all sorted populations. Germline-derived CDR1 and CDR2 are KGHSH and LQKENI. The CDR3 has 14 amino acids. The J segment lost 5 bases and the V segment lost 2 bases, leaving 1 base of the junction unmatched. Sequencing targeted expressed TCRB transcripts, as all isolated RNA had been reverse transcribed. Sequenced by immunoSEQ multiplex PCR; TCRdb stores in-frame clones only, minus some. This sample has some 900,000 clones; 17% occur once, and the top ten carry about 0.02%. This sample stems from a study of beta chain features in type 1 diabetes. Study as a whole: Sorted cell examination encompassed approximately 98,000,000 cells across all samples.

Study observations and caveats: Sampled from patients, naive, central memory and Treg TCRB repertoires appeared more similar than those sampled from healthy donors. For type 1 diabetes patients, VDJ junctions showed fewer insertions and more deletions.

The clonotype was recovered from a woman younger than 30 in good health. The genes are TRBV18 and TRBJ2-7; TRBD2 matches at 12 bases. Sequences were obtained from naive CD4+ T cells from blood. CDR3 loop: CASSPGLAGNEQYF. DNA of the CDR3: TGTGCCAGCTCACCAGGACTAGCGGGAAACGAGCAGTACTTC. Full variable domain (outside the CDR3, taken from reference TRBV18 and TRBJ2-7): NAGVMQNPRHLVRRRGQEARLRCSPMKGHSHVYWYRQLPEEGLKFMVYLQKENIIDESGMPKERFSAEFPKEGPSILRIQQVVRGDSAAYFCASSPGLAGNEQYFGPGTRLTVT.